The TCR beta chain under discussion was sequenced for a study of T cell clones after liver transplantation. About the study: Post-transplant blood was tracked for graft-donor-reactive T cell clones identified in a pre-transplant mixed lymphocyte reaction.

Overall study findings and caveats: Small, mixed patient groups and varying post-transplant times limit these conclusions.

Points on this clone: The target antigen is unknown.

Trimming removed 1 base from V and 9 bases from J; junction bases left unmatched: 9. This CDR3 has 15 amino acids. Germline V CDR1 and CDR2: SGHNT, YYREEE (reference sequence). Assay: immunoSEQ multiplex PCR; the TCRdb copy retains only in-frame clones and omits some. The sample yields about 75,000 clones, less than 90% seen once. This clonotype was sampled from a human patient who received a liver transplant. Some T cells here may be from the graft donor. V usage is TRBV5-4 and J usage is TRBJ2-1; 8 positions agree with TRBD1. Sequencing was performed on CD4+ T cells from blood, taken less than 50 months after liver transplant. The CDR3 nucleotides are TGTGCCAGCAGCTTGCGGCCAGGGGGCTTCTTTGAGCAGTTCTTC. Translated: CASSLRPGGFFEQFF.